Listed below are T cell receptor beta chains from one sample, sequenced in a study of blood T cells in healthy people across ages. TCRdb re-derived calls from the 5' RACE reads in MiXCR, one entry per CDR3 protein. The table includes roughly 1.7 million distinct CDR3 sequences, around 35% detected once. Specimen: blood. The receptors shown here come from a woman between 25 and 40 years old in good health. The CDR3 runs from the conserved cysteine through the conserved F or W. The order of the fields is D gene, J gene, clone size, V gene, CDR3 length, CDR3 protein, CDR3 DNA. A D gene is named only where the DNA matches it firmly. Not all rows give a size; the values are once, few, many and, for expanded clones, a class.

.,TRBJ1-2,many,TRBV4-1,16,CASSQERVWGVNGYTF,TGCGCCAGCAGCCAAGAAAGGGTTTGGGGAGTGAATGGCTACACCTTC
.,TRBJ1-1,.,TRBV6-1,13,CACVRVVNTEAFF,TGTGCCTGCGTCCGGGTAGTGAACACTGAAGCTTTCTTT
TRBD1,TRBJ2-1,few,TRBV7-9,17,CASSLGLRQGGFDEQFF,TGTGCCAGCAGCTTAGGGTTGCGACAGGGGGGTTTCGATGAGCAGTTCTTC
.,TRBJ1-2,.,TRBV3-1,14,CASSPRDKAYGYTF,TGTGCCAGCAGCCCGAGGGACAAGGCCTATGGCTACACCTTC
TRBD2,TRBJ2-5,few,TRBV5-4,21,CASSRWGPAKGSGGAQETQYF,TGTGCCAGCAGCCGTTGGGGACCCGCAAAGGGAAGCGGGGGGGCCCAAGAGACCCAGTACTTC
.,TRBJ1-4,few,TRBV7-9,16,CASSFPPPPREEKLFF,TGTGCCAGCAGCTTTCCCCCCCCACCAAGGGAGGAAAAACTGTTTTTT
.,TRBJ2-7,.,TRBV7-9,18,CASSSLPHLTSRSYEQYF,TGTGCCAGCAGCTCACTACCACACTTAACTAGTCGCTCCTACGAGCAGTACTTC
.,TRBJ2-1,few,TRBV12-3/TRBV12-4,17,CASSLPLDERSYNEQFF,TGTGCCAGCAGTTTACCGCTAGACGAGCGGTCCTACAATGAGCAGTTCTTC
.,TRBJ2-1,many,TRBV12-3/TRBV12-4,13,CASSLGQHNEQFF,TGTGCCAGCAGTTTAGGACAGCACAATGAGCAGTTCTTC
TRBD2,TRBJ2-3,.,TRBV7-9,16,CASSSKLAGVPDTQYF,TGTGCCAGCAGCTCGAAACTAGCGGGAGTGCCAGATACGCAGTATTTT
.,TRBJ2-1,.,TRBV5-1,13,CASKELDANEQFF,TGCGCCAGCAAGGAACTAGATGCCAATGAGCAGTTCTTC
.,TRBJ1-2,.,TRBV6-5,17,CASSYSSKGRPNYGYTF,TGTGCCAGCAGTTACTCGTCCAAGGGGCGTCCTAACTATGGCTACACCTTC
TRBD2,TRBJ2-3,.,TRBV20-1,15,CSARDRVAGADTQYF,TGCAGTGCTAGAGATCGGGTAGCGGGAGCTGATACGCAGTATTTT
TRBD1,TRBJ1-3,.,TRBV9,15,CASSVADRAGNTIYF,TGTGCCAGCAGCGTAGCCGACAGGGCTGGAAACACCATATATTTT
.,TRBJ2-7,.,TRBV20-1,14,CSARGATGCYEQYF,TGCAGTGCTAGAGGGGCGACAGGATGCTACGAGCAGTACTTC
TRBD1,TRBJ2-1,.,TRBV28,19,CASSALWGQGKSSYNEQFF,TGTGCCAGCAGCGCGTTGTGGGGACAGGGGAAGAGCTCCTACAATGAGCAGTTCTTC
TRBD2,TRBJ2-7,few,TRBV5-8,14,CASSLHGGTYEQYF,TGTGCCAGCAGCTTGCACGGGGGGACCTACGAGCAGTACTTC
TRBD1,TRBJ1-2,few,TRBV4-1,17,CASSQDPRAGGLRGCTF,TGCGCCAGCAGCCAAGATCCCAGGGCAGGGGGCTTACGTGGCTGCACCTTC
.,TRBJ1-2,once,TRBV2,14,CASTIQGPRYGYTF,TGTGCCAGCACAATCCAGGGGCCCCGCTATGGCTACACCTTC
.,TRBJ2-7,.,TRBV11-2,15,CASSLDPAGHYEQYF,TGTGCCAGCAGCTTAGATCCAGCGGGCCACTACGAGCAGTACTTC
.,TRBJ2-2,few,TRBV4-1,16,CASSQAVIANTGELFF,TGCGCCAGCAGCCAAGCGGTGATCGCGAACACCGGGGAGCTGTTTTTT
.,TRBJ2-1,.,TRBV5-1,15,CASSFDGTAYNEQFF,TGCGCCAGCAGCTTCGACGGGACCGCCTACAATGAGCAGTTCTTC
.,TRBJ1-2,few,TRBV29-1,12,CSVVKVTGGYTF,TGCAGCGTTGTCAAAGTAACGGGCGGCTACACCTTC
.,TRBJ2-1,.,TRBV20-1,19,CSARDTTARDLSSYNEQFF,TGCAGTGCTAGAGATACGACGGCACGGGACTTGAGCTCCTACAATGAGCAGTTCTTC
.,TRBJ1-2,few,TRBV20-1,15,CSATDRDGTGYGYTF,TGCAGTGCTACCGACCGGGATGGGACGGGGTATGGCTACACCTTC
TRBD2,TRBJ2-1,.,TRBV25-1,15,CASSVRGGSYSEQFF,TGTGCCAGCAGTGTGAGGGGCGGGAGTTACAGTGAGCAGTTCTTC
TRBD1,TRBJ2-3,.,TRBV4-1,16,CASSPRGPVAFDTQYF,TGCGCCAGCAGCCCCAGGGGGCCCGTGGCTTTCGATACGCAGTATTTT
TRBD2,TRBJ2-7,.,TRBV7-9,15,CASSLPSISGYEQYF,TGTGCCAGCAGCTTACCTAGTATTAGCGGGTACGAGCAGTACTTC
.,TRBJ2-7,many,TRBV10-2,13,CASSGSGTYEQYF,TGCGCCAGCAGTGGTAGCGGCACCTACGAGCAGTACTTC
TRBD2,TRBJ2-7,once,TRBV28,17,CASIPGTSGRAGYEQYF,TGTGCCAGCATCCCAGGGACCAGCGGGAGGGCCGGGTACGAGCAGTACTTC
TRBD2,TRBJ2-7,few,TRBV15,15,CATSRDEGLGYEQYF,TGTGCCACCAGCAGAGATGAAGGACTAGGCTACGAGCAGTACTTC
.,TRBJ1-6,.,TRBV27,12,CASSPFGSPLHF,TGTGCCAGCAGTCCCTTCGGTTCACCCCTCCACTTT
.,TRBJ1-1,.,TRBV6-6,13,CASNAPGYTEAFF,TGTGCCAGCAACGCCCCCGGGTACACTGAAGCTTTCTTT
.,TRBJ1-1,.,TRBV6-6,12,CATTISDTEAFF,TGTGCCACTACTATTTCGGACACTGAAGCTTTCTTT
.,TRBJ2-1,few,TRBV6-1,12,CASSEANSDMFF,TGTGCCAGCAGTGAAGCGAACAGCGACATGTTCTTC
.,TRBJ2-7,.,TRBV18,18,CASSPYSALGLVSYEQYF,TGTGCCAGCTCACCATACTCGGCACTGGGTTTGGTTTCCTACGAGCAGTACTTC
.,TRBJ1-6,few,TRBV20-1,16,CSARDQGGVRDSPLHF,TGCAGTGCTAGAGATCAAGGGGGGGTTAGGGATTCACCCCTCCACTTT
.,TRBJ2-7,.,TRBV24-1,13,CATSDSRGGEQYF,TGTGCCACCAGTGACTCCAGGGGCGGGGAGCAGTACTTC
TRBD1,TRBJ2-7,few,TRBV6-1,16,CASRGTGDGLPYEQYF,TGTGCCAGCAGGGGGACAGGGGACGGCCTACCCTACGAGCAGTACTTC
TRBD2,TRBJ2-3,few,TRBV7-2,17,CASTSWTWEGGTDTQYF,TGTGCCAGCACCTCCTGGACGTGGGAGGGAGGCACAGATACGCAGTATTTT
.,TRBJ2-1,.,TRBV3-1,12,CASSQVSSEQFF,TGTGCCAGCAGCCAAGTTTCGAGTGAGCAGTTCTTC
.,TRBJ1-1,.,TRBV3-1,13,CASSPGVPPEAFF,TGTGCCAGCAGCCCCGGGGTTCCCCCTGAAGCTTTCTTT
TRBD1,TRBJ2-2,once,TRBV5-1,18,CASSLAPGQGAHTGELFF,TGCGCCAGCAGCTTAGCTCCGGGACAGGGGGCGCACACCGGGGAGCTGTTTTTT